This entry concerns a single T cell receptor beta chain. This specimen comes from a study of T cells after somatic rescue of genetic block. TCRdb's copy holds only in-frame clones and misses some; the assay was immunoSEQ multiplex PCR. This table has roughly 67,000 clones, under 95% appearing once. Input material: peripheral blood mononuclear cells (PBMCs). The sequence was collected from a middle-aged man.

The CDR3 sequence is CASSRRRVMAYNEQFF. CDR3 coding DNA: TGTGCCAGCAGCCGAAGAAGGGTAATGGCCTACAATGAGCAGTTCTTC. The genes are TRBV7-8 and TRBJ2-1; D gene uncertain. The CDR3 spans 16 residues. Trimming removed 5 bases at V and 2 bases at J, with 16 bases between. CDR1 and CDR2 from the germline V gene are SGHVS and FQNEAQ.